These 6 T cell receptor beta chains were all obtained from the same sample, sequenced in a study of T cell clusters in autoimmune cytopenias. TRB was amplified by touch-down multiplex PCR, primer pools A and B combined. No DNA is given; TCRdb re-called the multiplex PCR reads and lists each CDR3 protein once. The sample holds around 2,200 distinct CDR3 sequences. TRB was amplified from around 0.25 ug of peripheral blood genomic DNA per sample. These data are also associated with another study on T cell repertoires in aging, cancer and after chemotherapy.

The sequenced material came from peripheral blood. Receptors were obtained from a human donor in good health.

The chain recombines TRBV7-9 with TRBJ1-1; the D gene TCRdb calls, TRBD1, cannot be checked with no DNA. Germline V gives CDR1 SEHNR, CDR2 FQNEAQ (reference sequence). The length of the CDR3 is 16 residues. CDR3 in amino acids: CASSPGQPQQDTEAFF. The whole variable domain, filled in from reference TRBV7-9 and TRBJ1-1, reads DTGVSQNPRHKITKRGQNVTFRCDPISEHNRLYWYRQTLGQGPEFLTYFQNEAQLEKSRLLSDRFSAERPKGSFSTLEIQRTEQGDSAMYLCASSPGQPQQDTEAFFGQGTRLTVV.

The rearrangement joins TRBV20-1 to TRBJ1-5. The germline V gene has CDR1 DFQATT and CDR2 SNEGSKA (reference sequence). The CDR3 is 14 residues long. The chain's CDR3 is CSAREGGSNQPQHF.

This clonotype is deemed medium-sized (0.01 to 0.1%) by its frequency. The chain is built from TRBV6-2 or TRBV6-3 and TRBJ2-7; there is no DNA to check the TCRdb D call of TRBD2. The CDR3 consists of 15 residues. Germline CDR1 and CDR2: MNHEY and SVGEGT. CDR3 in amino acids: CASSALSGGLTEQYF.

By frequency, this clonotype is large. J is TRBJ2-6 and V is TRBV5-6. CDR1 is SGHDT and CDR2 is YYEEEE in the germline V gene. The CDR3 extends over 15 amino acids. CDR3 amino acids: CASSLQGSGANVLTF.

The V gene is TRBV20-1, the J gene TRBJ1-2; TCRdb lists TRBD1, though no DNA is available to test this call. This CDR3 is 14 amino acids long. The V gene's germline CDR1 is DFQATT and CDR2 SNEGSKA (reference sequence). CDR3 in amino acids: CSALTGKGNYGYTF.

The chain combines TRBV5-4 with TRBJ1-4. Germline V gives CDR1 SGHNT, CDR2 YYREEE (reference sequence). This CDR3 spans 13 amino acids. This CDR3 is CASSRPGTEKLFF.